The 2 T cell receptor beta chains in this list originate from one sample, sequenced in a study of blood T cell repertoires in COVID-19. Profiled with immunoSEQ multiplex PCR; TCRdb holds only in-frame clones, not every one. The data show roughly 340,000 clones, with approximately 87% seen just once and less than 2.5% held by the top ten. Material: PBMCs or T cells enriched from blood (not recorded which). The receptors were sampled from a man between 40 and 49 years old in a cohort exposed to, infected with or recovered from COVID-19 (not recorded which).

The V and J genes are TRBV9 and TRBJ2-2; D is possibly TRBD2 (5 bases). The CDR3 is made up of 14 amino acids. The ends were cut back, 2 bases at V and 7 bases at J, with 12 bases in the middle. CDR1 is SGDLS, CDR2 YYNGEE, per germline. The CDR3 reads CASSVQLAGGELFF. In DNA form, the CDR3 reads TGTGCCAGCAGCGTCCAGCTAGCTGGCGGGGAGCTGTTTTTT.

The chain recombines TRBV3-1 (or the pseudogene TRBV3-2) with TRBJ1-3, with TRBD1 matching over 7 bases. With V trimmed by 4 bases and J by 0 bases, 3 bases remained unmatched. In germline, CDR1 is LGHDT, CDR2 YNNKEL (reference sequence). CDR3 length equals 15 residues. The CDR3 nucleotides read TGTGCCAGCAGCCTCAGGGGGGTCTCTGGAAACACCATATATTTT. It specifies CASSLRGVSGNTIYF.